Presented here are 30 T cell receptor beta chains from one specimen sequenced in a study of CD8+ T cells in alopecia areata. Extracted from the samples, RNA was reverse transcribed into cDNA to serve as the sequencing template. Clones were sequenced by immunoSEQ multiplex PCR, and TCRdb holds only the in-frame ones, with some missing. The sample holds around 190,000 clones, 50% to 60% seen once. Treatment in this sample: oral pan-JAK inhibitor, 5-10 mg twice daily. The sample in question was CD4+ T cells sorted from blood, obtained at week 4, from a patient treated with tofacitinib. The receptors were gathered from a human donor with alopecia areata.

The chain uses TRBV30 and TRBJ1-2, with D unresolved. V gave up 5 bases and J gave up 5 bases, with 12 bases separating them. CDR1 and CDR2 from the germline V gene are GTSNPN and SVGIG (reference sequence). The length of the CDR3 is 12 residues. CDR3 sequence reads: CAWGPRDYGYTF. The CDR3 coding sequence is TGTGCCTGGGGCCCCCGCGATTATGGCTACACCTTC.

The CDR3 protein is CAWSVPASGMVETQYF. CDR3 sequence (DNA): TGTGCCTGGAGTGTACCTGCTAGCGGGATGGTGGAGACCCAGTACTTC. The chain employs TRBV30 and TRBJ2-5; 9 nucleotides match TRBD2. After removal of 0 bases from V and 5 bases from J, the junction contained 10 bases not matched to a gene. Germline assignment: CDR1 GTSNPN and CDR2 SVGIG (reference sequence). The CDR3 is made up of 16 amino acids.

CDR3 nucleotides: TGTGCCAGCAGCTCCTCTAGCGATGAGCAGTTCTTC. It encodes CASSSSSDEQFF. The chain is built from TRBV11-3 and TRBJ2-1; tentatively, D is TRBD2 (6 bases). The CDR3 runs to 12 residues. V lost 4 bases and J lost 8, with 9 bases in between. Germline values: CDR1 SGHNT, CDR2 YENEEA.

In its sample, this clone was seen a few times. V gene TRBV5-4 combines with J gene TRBJ2-3; 14 bases fit TRBD2. The CDR3 contains 16 residues. The germline gives CDR1 SGHNT, CDR2 YYREEE (reference sequence). The V gene end was trimmed by 0 bases and the J gene end by 6 bases; junction bases not matched to a gene: 3. This chain's CDR3 is CASSLGLAGGSDTQYF. The CDR3 DNA is TGTGCCAGCAGCTTGGGACTAGCGGGAGGGTCGGATACGCAGTATTTT.

The chain couples TRBV7-9 to TRBJ1-1, with 10 positions matching TRBD1. The CDR3 sequence is 16 residues long. Germline lookup yields CDR1 SEHNR and CDR2 FQNEAQ (reference sequence). With V trimmed by 5 bases and J by 4 bases, 10 bases remained unmatched. The DNA of the CDR3 is TGTGCCAGCAGCCGCTACTGGACAGGGGGTGGCACTGAAGCTTTCTTT. This gives the protein CASSRYWTGGGTEAFF.

The count of this clone is one. V usage is TRBV19 and J usage is TRBJ2-5; 7 bases are a match to TRBD2. V trimming: 4 bases; J trimming: 5 bases; junction bases outside the gene matches: 7. This CDR3 is built from 14 residues. Per the germline V gene, CDR1 is LNHDA and CDR2 is SQIVND (reference sequence). This chain's CDR3 is CASSKPWGGETQYF. The CDR3 DNA is TGTGCCAGTAGTAAGCCCTGGGGAGGGGAGACCCAGTACTTC.

The J gene is TRBJ2-3, the V gene TRBV7-9; 8 bases align to TRBD2. J lost 2 bases, V lost 2 bases, and 3 bases had no gene match. This CDR3 spans 15 amino acids. Germline V gives CDR1 SEHNR, CDR2 FQNEAQ (reference sequence). The CDR3: CASSLMRGDTDTQYF. The CDR3 region has the DNA TGTGCCAGCAGCTTAATGCGGGGGGACACAGATACGCAGTATTTT.

Details on this clone: Other DNA sequences in this specimen translate into the identical CDR3. This chain uses TRBV29-1 with TRBJ1-2; 8 positions agree with TRBD1. The germline gives CDR1 SQVTM, CDR2 ANQGSEA. V was pared by 1 base and J by 2 bases, with 3 bases of the junction left unmatched. This CDR3 is 14 amino acids long. The CDR3 protein is CSVEGDRTNYGYTF. In DNA form, the CDR3 reads TGCAGCGTTGAAGGGGACAGGACAAACTATGGCTACACCTTC.

This sequence joins TRBV7-6 and TRBJ2-7; TRBD1 matches 8 bases. CDR3 length: 16 amino acids. J was trimmed by 2 bases and V by 1 base; bases with no gene match: 7. Germline assignment: CDR1 SGHVS and CDR2 FNYEAQ. The CDR3: CASSLGGPQGAYEQYF. CDR3 DNA: TGTGCCAGCAGCTTAGGGGGGCCACAGGGGGCCTACGAGCAGTACTTC.

This sequence joins TRBV6-5 and TRBJ1-1, with 9 bases aligning to TRBD1. V lost 5 bases and J lost 5; bases outside the gene matches: 6. Germline CDR1 reads MNHEY; CDR2 reads SVGAGI. This CDR3 contains 14 residues. The CDR3 reads CASSPRQGGTEAFF. DNA of the CDR3: TGTGCCAGCAGTCCAAGACAGGGGGGAACTGAAGCTTTCTTT.

This clone was recorded a few times. This chain links TRBV25-1 with TRBJ2-1; TRBD2 agrees at 10 bases. The CDR3 covers 16 residues. After removal of 3 bases from V and 5 bases from J, the junction contained 7 bases not matched to a gene. From germline, CDR1 is MGHDK and CDR2 SYGVNS. The CDR3: CASSDQLAGFDNEQFF. CDR3 DNA sequence: TGTGCCAGCAGTGATCAACTAGCGGGATTCGACAATGAGCAGTTCTTC.

This clone turned up a few times. This same CDR3 is encoded by further DNA sequences in the sample. The rearrangement uses TRBV7-9 and TRBJ2-3; D is uncertain. Deletions cut 5 bases from V and 6 bases from J, with 6 bases between. Germline-derived CDR1 and CDR2 are SEHNR and FQNEAQ (reference sequence). The CDR3 is 11 amino acids. The CDR3 DNA reads as TGTGCCAGCAGCCCCCGGGATACGCAGTATTTT. This sequence encodes CASSPRDTQYF.

This clone was recorded a few times. The chain carries TRBV7-2 and TRBJ2-3; 8 bases agree with TRBD2. Germline V gene sequence: CDR1 SGHTA, CDR2 FQGNSA. The V and J ends lost 1 base and 5 bases, in that order; junction bases with no gene match: 5. The CDR3 consists of 15 residues. The chain's CDR3 is CASSLGGTREDTQYF. Here the CDR3 DNA reads TGTGCCAGCAGCTTAGGTGGGACTAGGGAAGATACGCAGTATTTT.

This chain connects TRBV7-9 to TRBJ2-5; a possible D gene is TRBD2 (6 bases). V lost 7 bases to trimming and J lost 5 bases, with 20 bases between them. The germline V gene has CDR1 SEHNR and CDR2 FQNEAQ (reference sequence). CDR3 size: 15 residues. The CDR3 protein is CASTTPAAGGETQYF. For the CDR3, the DNA is TGTGCCAGCACCACCCCCGCGGCTGGGGGGGAGACCCAGTACTTC.

V is TRBV10-3 and J is TRBJ1-4; 8 bases are a match to TRBD1. V was pared by 6 bases and J by 4 bases, with 10 bases of the junction left unmatched. CDR3 length: 16 amino acids. Germline loops: CDR1 ENHRY, CDR2 SYGVKD. The CDR3 region is CAIRDADRGLNEKLFF. CDR3 DNA sequence: TGTGCCATCAGAGACGCCGACAGGGGACTTAATGAAAAACTGTTTTTT.

This clone was seen a few times. The chain uses TRBV6-1 and TRBJ2-2; D assignment may be TRBD1 or TRBD2 (5 bases each). Germline V gene sequence: CDR1 MNHNS, CDR2 SASEGT. The length of the CDR3 is 16 residues. V gave up 0 bases and J gave up 4 bases, with 12 bases separating them. The CDR3 here is CASSEALAGTTGELFF. In DNA form, the CDR3 reads TGTGCCAGCAGTGAAGCGCTTGCAGGGACCACCGGGGAGCTGTTTTTT.

The chain combines TRBV7-2 with TRBJ2-4, with D uncertain. Trimming removed 5 bases at V and 0 bases at J, with 5 bases between. Germline lookup yields CDR1 SGHTA and CDR2 FQGNSA. The CDR3 consists of 13 residues. The CDR3 nucleotides read TGTGCCAGCAGCCCCGAAGCCAAAAACATTCAGTACTTC. It is translated as CASSPEAKNIQYF.

The rearrangement links TRBV5-1 to TRBJ2-5; TRBD2 aligns across 11 bases. Germline V lookup: CDR1 SGHRS, CDR2 YFSETQ. The V gene end was trimmed by 4 bases and the J gene end by 5 bases; junction bases not matched to a gene: 7. The CDR3 covers 15 residues. CDR3 DNA sequence: TGCGCCAGCAGCGGTAGCGGGAGGGCGAGGGAGACCCAGTACTTC. Its protein product is CASSGSGRARETQYF.

The chain uses TRBV6-5 and TRBJ2-7; perhaps D is TRBD1 or TRBD2 (6 bases each). The CDR3 is 15 residues long. Germline assignment: CDR1 MNHEY and CDR2 SVGAGI. V lost 6 bases and J 4 bases, leaving 19 bases between the germline ends. DNA for the CDR3: TGTGCCAGCAGCCCCGCACCGGGGGCGGCTTACGAGCAGTACTTC. It yields the protein CASSPAPGAAYEQYF.

This clone occurred once. The chain is built from TRBV9 and TRBJ2-3; 8 nucleotides line up with TRBD2. The CDR3 sequence is 15 residues long. Per the germline V gene, CDR1 is SGDLS and CDR2 is YYNGEE. V was clipped by 4 bases and J by 4 bases; unmatched bases: 8. CDR3 residues: CASSLAGTPPDTQYF. In nucleotides, the CDR3 is TGTGCCAGCAGCCTAGCGGGCACGCCCCCAGATACGCAGTATTTT.

With respect to this clone: Compared with germline, one end of the junction differs, possibly owing to a read error. This rearrangement joins TRBV9 to TRBJ1-4; D uncertain. CDR1 and CDR2 from the germline V gene are SGDLS and YYNGEE. The CDR3 spans 15 residues. The CDR3 reads CASSGDTATNEKPFF. CDR3 DNA sequence: TGTGCCAGCAGTGGGGATACGGCAACTAATGAAAAACCGTTTTTT.

This chain connects TRBV29-1 to TRBJ2-3, with a weak D call TRBD1 (6 bases). There are 14 residues in the CDR3. V shed 6 bases and J shed 3 bases, with 16 bases lying between them. Germline V lookup: CDR1 SQVTM, CDR2 ANQGSEA. CDR3 coding DNA: TGCAGCGTGGCTACAGGGTCGTCGACAGATACGCAGTATTTT. Translation gives CSVATGSSTDTQYF.

This clone was recorded only once. J is TRBJ1-2 and V is TRBV30; D is possibly TRBD1 (5 bases). V gave up 0 bases and J gave up 7 bases, with 12 bases separating them. The germline CDR1 and CDR2 sequences are GTSNPN and SVGIG (reference sequence). The CDR3 runs to 13 residues. The CDR3 loop reads CAWSVSRASGYTF. The DNA of the CDR3 is TGTGCCTGGAGTGTATCCAGGGCGTCTGGCTACACCTTC.

V and J are TRBV29-1 and TRBJ1-1; a possible D gene is TRBD1 (5 bases). The CDR3 is 14 residues long. Germline lookup yields CDR1 SQVTM and CDR2 ANQGSEA. The ends were cut back, 4 bases at V and 1 base at J, with 13 bases in the middle. The CDR3 is CSVGQPVRNTEAFF. The CDR3 nucleotides are TGCAGCGTTGGACAGCCGGTGAGGAACACTGAAGCTTTCTTT.

This clone was detected a few times. The sample carries other DNA sequences with the same CDR3. The chain has TRBV5-4 and TRBJ2-5; D is perhaps TRBD1 (5 bases). The CDR3 length is 13 residues. Germline-derived CDR1 and CDR2 are SGHNT and YYREEE (reference sequence). Trimming cost V 0 bases and J 2 bases, with 5 bases left between them. The CDR3 loop is CASSLGQQETQYF. CDR3 in DNA: TGTGCCAGCAGCTTGGGACAGCAAGAGACCCAGTACTTC.

This rearrangement joins TRBV30 to TRBJ2-1; 13 bases fit TRBD2. This CDR3 comprises 16 residues. V was pared by 3 bases and J by 6 bases, with 8 bases of the junction left unmatched. From germline, CDR1 is GTSNPN and CDR2 SVGIG (reference sequence). The CDR3 sequence is CAWRRPRTSGSNEQFF. The DNA of the CDR3 is TGTGCCTGGAGGAGACCCAGGACTAGCGGGAGCAATGAGCAGTTCTTC.

The chain recombines TRBV9 with TRBJ2-2; no firm D call. With 1 base removed from V and 1 base from J, the gap between germline ends came to 2 bases. Germline assignment: CDR1 SGDLS and CDR2 YYNGEE. The length of the CDR3 is 13 residues. Written as DNA, the CDR3 is TGTGCCAGCAGCGTAAGGAACACCGGGGAGCTGTTTTTT. It translates to CASSVRNTGELFF.

This clone was picked up a small number of times. This chain uses TRBV29-1 with TRBJ1-2, with a possible D match to TRBD1 (6 bases). V was trimmed by 6 bases and J by 3 bases, leaving 26 bases between them. CDR1 is SQVTM, CDR2 ANQGSEA, per germline. The CDR3 is made up of 17 amino acids. The CDR3 is CSVVGLVAGARDYGYTF. The CDR3 region has the DNA TGCAGCGTGGTGGGTCTGGTTGCGGGGGCGCGGGACTATGGCTACACCTTC.

This clone was counted only a few times. The genes are TRBV9 and TRBJ2-5; TRBD1 matches 7 bases. Germline CDR1 is SGDLS and CDR2 is YYNGEE. The J segment lost 6 bases and the V segment lost 3 bases, leaving 11 bases of the junction unmatched. This CDR3 has 15 residues. In DNA form, the CDR3 reads TGTGCCAGCAGCGGTTTGTGGACAGGTTTAAAGACCCAGTACTTC. It codes for CASSGLWTGLKTQYF.

This clone was counted only a few times. This chain uses TRBV25-1 with TRBJ1-5, with D unresolved. Trimming took off 4 bases at V and 3 bases at J, with 4 bases between the two ends. The CDR3 consists of 12 residues. CDR1 MGHDK and CDR2 SYGVNS come from the germline V gene. The DNA of the CDR3 is TGTGCCAGCAGTGGGATCAATCAGCCCCAGCATTTT. It codes for CASSGINQPQHF. Complete variable domain (other parts from reference TRBV25-1 and TRBJ1-5): EADIYQTPRYLVIGTGKKITLECSQTMGHDKMYWYQQDPGMELHLIHYSYGVNSTEKGDLSSESTVSRIRTEHFPLTLESARPSHTSQYLCASSGINQPQHFGDGTRLSIL.